The 14 T cell receptor beta chains in this list originate from one sample, sequenced in a study of early T cells in non-severe SARS-CoV-2 infection. One entry per CDR3 protein results from TCRdb running MiXCR on the 5' RACE reads. The table includes tens of thousands of distinct CDR3 sequences, approximately 13% detected once. Sequencing was performed on whole blood. The receptors come from an adult who was a healthcare worker with PCR-confirmed SARS-CoV-2 infection or an uninfected control (not recorded which).

This clonotype appeared many times. V is TRBV19 and J is TRBJ1-5; D remains ambiguous. Germline V gives CDR1 LNHDA, CDR2 SQIVND (reference sequence). Trimming stripped 6 bases from V and 7 bases from J, with 16 bases between. CDR3 length: 14 residues. Here the CDR3 reads CASRIRGPQQPQHF. As DNA, the CDR3 is TGTGCCAGTAGAATTCGTGGGCCCCAACAGCCCCAGCATTTT. Using reference TRBV19 and TRBJ1-5 for the parts outside the CDR3, the full variable domain is DGGITQSPKYLFRKEGQNVTLSCEQNLNHDAMYWYRQDPGQGLRLIYYSQIVNDFQKGDIAEGYSVSREKKESFPLTVTSAQKNPTAFYLCASRIRGPQQPQHFGDGTRLSIL.

This clonotype was counted only a few times. V is TRBV7-2 and J is TRBJ2-1; 7 bases align to TRBD2. Trimming took 1 base from V and 9 from J; bases not matched to a gene: 9. There are 15 residues in the CDR3. CDR1 is SGHTA, CDR2 FQGNSA, per germline. The CDR3 reads CASSLEGGRDGEQFF. For the CDR3, the DNA is TGTGCCAGCAGCTTAGAGGGAGGGCGGGACGGTGAGCAGTTCTTC.

This clonotype was detected ten times or more. The rearrangement joins TRBV14 to TRBJ1-2; D unclear. The CDR3 spans 15 residues. The germline V gene encodes CDR1 SGHDN and CDR2 FVKESK. V shed 4 bases and J shed 5 bases, with 17 bases lying between them. CDR3 nucleotides: TGTGCCAGCAGCCGACTCAGCAGGCAGCTATATGGCTACACCTTC. Translated, it gives CASSRLSRQLYGYTF.

In its sample, this clonotype was seen many times. This chain uses TRBV10-3 with TRBJ2-5, with unresolved D. Deletions cut 7 bases from V and 5 bases from J, with 14 bases between. From germline, CDR1 is ENHRY and CDR2 SYGVKD. CDR3 length equals 13 residues. CDR3 sequence: CAINPLPGETQYF. The CDR3 nucleotides are TGTGCCATCAACCCTCTTCCGGGTGAGACCCAGTACTTC.

There are a few counts of this clonotype. This chain joins TRBV6-2 or TRBV6-3 and TRBJ1-3, with D unclear. V was trimmed by 6 bases and J by 0 bases, leaving 9 bases between them. The CDR3 sequence is 14 residues long. Germline V lookup: CDR1 MNHEY, CDR2 SVGEGT. Here the CDR3 reads CASRDAFSGNTIYF. The CDR3, as DNA: TGTGCCAGCAGGGACGCCTTCTCTGGAAACACCATATATTTT.

V is TRBV18 and J is TRBJ2-4; D is perhaps TRBD2 (5 bases). CDR1 and CDR2 from the germline V gene are KGHSH and LQKENI. Trimming pared 0 bases from V and 0 bases from J, leaving 9 bases between. The CDR3 has 16 residues. CDR3 sequence: CASSPPSGLAKNIQYF. CDR3 in DNA: TGTGCCAGCTCACCACCAAGCGGTCTAGCCAAAAACATTCAGTACTTC.

In its sample, this clonotype was seen many times. The chain couples TRBV7-2 to TRBJ1-2, with D possibly matching TRBD1 (5 bases). CDR3 size: 14 residues. Trimming stripped 1 base from V and 1 base from J, with 7 bases between. Germline assignment: CDR1 SGHTA and CDR2 FQGNSA. The CDR3 DNA reads as TGTGCCAGCAGCTTAGGAGGGGTTAACTATGGCTACACCTTC. This encodes CASSLGGVNYGYTF. Based on the CDR3 plus reference TRBV7-2 and TRBJ1-2, the full variable domain is GAGVSQSPSNKVTEKGKDVELRCDPISGHTALYWYRQSLGQGLEFLIYFQGNSAPDKSGLPSDRFSAERTGGSVSTLTIQRTQQEDSAVYLCASSLGGVNYGYTFGSGTRLTVV.

There are a few counts of this clonotype. This rearrangement joins TRBV20-1 to TRBJ1-4; weak D call: TRBD1 (5 bases). Per germline, CDR1 DFQATT and CDR2 SNEGSKA (reference sequence). The CDR3 runs 13 residues. Trimming took 4 bases from V and 8 from J, leaving 14 bases between them. This chain's CDR3 is CSAIGQEGEKLFF. As DNA, the CDR3 is TGCAGTGCTATTGGTCAAGAGGGGGAAAAACTGTTTTTT.

In this sample, this clonotype turned up many times. This chain connects TRBV11-2 to TRBJ1-2; D is unresolved. V was shortened by 1 base and J by 6 bases, with 6 bases between the two germline ends. Germline assignment: CDR1 SGHAT and CDR2 FQNNGV. The CDR3 runs to 12 residues. The CDR3 DNA reads TGTGCCAGCAGCTTAGTCAGGAATGGCTACACCTTC. Its translation: CASSLVRNGYTF.

The rearrangement joins TRBV7-2 to TRBJ1-1; a weak D match, TRBD1 (5 bases). The CDR3 sequence is 13 residues long. In germline, CDR1 is SGHTA, CDR2 FQGNSA. V was cut by 5 bases and J by 6 bases, with 13 bases left in between. The CDR3 DNA reads as TGTGCCAGCAGCCCAAGGGGTTACTCTGAAGCTTTCTTT. This codes for CASSPRGYSEAFF.

This clonotype was detected ten times or more. The chain joins TRBV6-1 to TRBJ1-1; no definite D call. The CDR3 contains 12 residues. Germline CDR1 MNHNS, CDR2 SASEGT. The V end was cut by 6 bases, the J end by 1 base, with 6 bases between. CDR3 DNA sequence: TGTGCCAGCAGCAGACGGAACACTGAAGCTTTCTTT. Amino acids: CASSRRNTEAFF.

This chain joins TRBV12-3 or TRBV12-4 and TRBJ2-3; D may be TRBD2 (7 bases). V was cut by 6 bases and J by 1 base, with 23 bases left in between. The CDR3 runs to 18 residues. This CDR3 reads CASREGGITRPRTDTQYF. The CDR3 DNA sequence: TGTGCCAGCAGGGAGGGGGGGATCACACGACCCCGCACAGATACGCAGTATTTT.

This clonotype was seen more than once but under ten times. The CDR3 sequence: CASRGNSGRTDTQYF. The CDR3 DNA reads TGTGCCAGCAGAGGTAATAGCGGGAGAACAGATACGCAGTATTTT. The chain is built from TRBV6-2 or TRBV6-3 and TRBJ2-3, with 9 bases that match TRBD2. Germline lookup yields CDR1 MNHEY and CDR2 SVGEGT. V lost 6 bases and J lost 3; bases outside the gene matches: 7. The CDR3 extends over 15 amino acids.

This clonotype showed up many times. V is TRBV7-9 and J is TRBJ2-2; 8 bases map to TRBD2. The J segment lost 0 bases and the V segment lost 5 bases, leaving 8 bases of the junction unmatched. This CDR3 has 17 residues. Germline V gene sequence: CDR1 SEHNR, CDR2 FQNEAQ (reference sequence). The CDR3 protein is CASSHNKGLANTGELFF. CDR3 DNA: TGTGCCAGCAGCCATAATAAGGGACTAGCGAACACCGGGGAGCTGTTTTTT.